These 21 T cell receptor beta chains came from one sample sequenced in a study of technical replicates of blood from a few donors (dated by TCRdb to 2016 to 2017). Library generation was performed with the immunoSEQ multiplex PCR assay. Drawn from immuneACCESS, this table holds only the in-frame rearrangements with V and J called that TCRdb kept. Clones are partly lost; checked studies trace under half to an unresolved V gene and leave the rest unexplained. The sample table lists approximately 80,000 clones, roughly 91% of them with a count of one. 0.25% of the sample rests with the top ten. Material: T cells isolated from PBMCs. The origin of the receptors is a human donor in good health.

V usage is TRBV6-4 and J usage is TRBJ2-3, with D unresolved. Germline CDR1 reads MRHNA; CDR2 reads SNTAGT. V was trimmed by 2 bases and J by 5 bases, leaving 5 bases between them. The CDR3 runs 12 residues. The CDR3 coding sequence is TGTGCCAGCAGTGACAGCGAAGATACGCAGTATTTT. Protein sequence: CASSDSEDTQYF.

The V call is TRBV27, the J call TRBJ2-2; the match to TRBD2 covers 12 bases. Trimming removed 4 bases from V and 2 bases from J; junction bases left unmatched: 2. CDR3 length: 16 amino acids. Looked up from germline, CDR1 is MNHEY and CDR2 is SMNVEV (reference sequence). CDR3 DNA sequence: TGTGCCAGCAGTTCACTAGCGGGAGGCAACACCGGGGAGCTGTTTTTT. It codes for CASSSLAGGNTGELFF.

This clone is a singleton in its sample. The chain recombines TRBV7-9 with TRBJ2-7, with 10 nucleotides matching TRBD1. V shed 5 bases and J 6 bases; nucleotides not matched to a gene: 7. The CDR3 spans 14 residues. Looked up from germline, CDR1 is SEHNR and CDR2 is FQNEAQ (reference sequence). This chain's CDR3 is CASSPRDRGREQYF. CDR3 bases: TGTGCCAGCAGCCCACGAGACAGGGGGCGCGAGCAGTACTTC. The whole variable domain, filled in from reference TRBV7-9 and TRBJ2-7, reads DTGVSQNPRHKITKRGQNVTFRCDPISEHNRLYWYRQTLGQGPEFLTYFQNEAQLEKSRLLSDRFSAERPKGSFSTLEIQRTEQGDSAMYLCASSPRDRGREQYFGPGTRLTVT.

The chain is built from TRBV6-5 and TRBJ2-7; the D gene is possibly TRBD1 (6 bases). The germline V and J ends were trimmed by 6 bases and 3 bases, with 18 bases remaining between them. CDR3 size: 15 residues. Germline CDR1 is MNHEY and CDR2 is SVGAGI. The DNA of the CDR3 is TGTGCCAGCAGCCCCCCCCAGGGCAGGGGCTACGAGCAGTACTTC. Its translation is CASSPPQGRGYEQYF.

This clone has a single count. This sequence joins TRBV7-2 and TRBJ2-3; D may be TRBD2 (5 bases). The CDR3 runs to 15 residues. Trimming removed 3 bases from V and 6 bases from J, with 16 bases in between. CDR1 is SGHTA and CDR2 is FQGNSA in the germline V gene. CDR3 protein: CASSFLRGYGDTQYF. CDR3 sequence (DNA): TGTGCCAGCAGCTTCCTACGCGGGTATGGGGATACGCAGTATTTT.

The CDR3 DNA reads TGTGCCAGCAGCGCTGCGGAGAACTATGGCTACACCTTC. This translates into CASSAAENYGYTF. The chain couples TRBV9 to TRBJ1-2; D gene ambiguous. This CDR3 is 13 amino acids long. Germline-derived CDR1 and CDR2 are SGDLS and YYNGEE. Trimming pared 3 bases from V and 2 bases from J, leaving 8 bases between.

This clone has just one count. The chain combines TRBV6-1 with TRBJ1-4; D is ambiguous. V lost 2 bases and J lost 4, with 8 bases in between. The length of the CDR3 is 14 residues. Germline CDR1 is MNHNS and CDR2 is SASEGT. The CDR3 bases are TGTGCCAGCAGTGAAAGCAGGCTTAATGAAAAACTGTTTTTT. As protein: CASSESRLNEKLFF.

The rearrangement uses TRBV9 and TRBJ1-2; 7 bases are shared with TRBD1. After removal of 4 bases from V and 7 bases from J, the junction contained 13 bases not matched to a gene. The CDR3 contains 15 residues. Germline loops: CDR1 SGDLS, CDR2 YYNGEE. The CDR3 sequence is CASSLRQGQGSGYTF. In DNA form, the CDR3 reads TGTGCCAGCAGCCTTAGACAGGGCCAGGGGAGTGGCTACACCTTC.

V gene TRBV5-1 combines with J gene TRBJ2-1; 9 nucleotides line up with TRBD2. This CDR3 spans 13 amino acids. Germline trimming cut 3 bases from V and 10 bases from J; bases unmatched to any gene: 5. The germline V gene encodes CDR1 SGHRS and CDR2 YFSETQ. In DNA form, the CDR3 reads TGCGCCAGCAGCTGGGGACTAGCTGGAGAGCAGTTCTTC. It yields the protein CASSWGLAGEQFF.

The chain links TRBV9 to TRBJ2-3; D not certain. Germline CDR1 reads SGDLS; CDR2 reads YYNGEE. This CDR3 has 14 residues. V shed 1 base and J shed 6 bases, with 12 bases lying between them. CDR3 coding DNA: TGTGCCAGCAGCGTATCCCCCCGACTGGATACGCAGTATTTT. Translated, it gives CASSVSPRLDTQYF.

The chain has TRBV9 and TRBJ1-4, with TRBD1 identical over 9 bases. J lost 5 bases, V lost 0 bases, and 5 bases had no gene match. The CDR3 totals 16 residues. Germline V gene lookup returns CDR1 SGDLS and CDR2 YYNGEE. The CDR3 sequence: CASSVAGGTGNEKLFF. Written as DNA, the CDR3 is TGTGCCAGCAGCGTAGCAGGAGGGACAGGGAATGAAAAACTGTTTTTT.

The genes are TRBV7-9 and TRBJ2-3; no clear D. Between the trimmed V and J ends, which lost 1 base and 4 bases, there was a span of 15 bases. This CDR3 comprises 16 residues. CDR1 SEHNR and CDR2 FQNEAQ come from the germline V gene (reference sequence). CDR3 bases: TGTGCCAGCAGCTTAGGAATGACTTTTGGCCCAGATACGCAGTATTTT. Translation: CASSLGMTFGPDTQYF.

The V gene is TRBV4-1, the J gene TRBJ2-7; possible D gene TRBD2, 5 bases. Trimming took 0 bases from V and 4 from J, leaving 19 bases between them. Germline CDR1 reads MGHRA; CDR2 reads YSYEKL. The CDR3 extends over 17 amino acids. CDR3 nucleotide sequence: TGCGCCAGCAGCCAAGAAAGCAGAACTAGTTACCTTTACGAGCAGTACTTC. Protein product: CASSQESRTSYLYEQYF.

The chain uses TRBV2 and TRBJ2-1; 11 bases map to TRBD2. The CDR3 sequence is 16 residues long. CDR1 and CDR2 (germline): SNHLY, FYNNEI. The V segment lost 3 bases and the J segment 3 bases; nucleotides outside the gene matches: 4. This chain's CDR3 is CASSDSGGDGYNEQFF. In DNA form, the CDR3 reads TGTGCCAGCAGTGATAGCGGGGGGGATGGCTACAATGAGCAGTTCTTC.

V is TRBV19 and J is TRBJ1-1; the match to TRBD1 covers 7 bases. Trimming at V came to 6 bases and at J to 4 bases, leaving 14 bases not matched to a gene. The CDR3 covers 16 residues. Germline lookup yields CDR1 LNHDA and CDR2 SQIVND (reference sequence). Here the CDR3 reads CASSPMGSTGFTEAFF. CDR3 sequence (DNA): TGTGCCAGTAGCCCGATGGGGTCGACAGGGTTCACTGAAGCTTTCTTT.

The chain links TRBV28 to TRBJ1-3, with 9 positions matching TRBD1. With 3 bases clipped from V and 7 bases from J, the junction kept 4 bases outside the gene matches. The germline V gene encodes CDR1 MDHEN and CDR2 SYDVKM. This CDR3 contains 14 residues. CDR3 amino acids: CASSFVTGGNTIYF. CDR3 bases: TGTGCCAGCAGTTTTGTGACAGGGGGGAACACCATATATTTT.

The chain links TRBV5-6 to TRBJ2-1; 10 bases fit TRBD1. The CDR3 is 16 amino acids. Germline CDR1 and CDR2: SGHDT and YYEEEE. V gave up 1 base and J gave up 8 bases; unmatched junction bases: 9. CDR3 nucleotides: TGTGCCAGCAGCTTGTTTCTGGGACAGGGGTGGGATGAGCAGTTCTTC. Its protein is CASSLFLGQGWDEQFF.

The chain uses TRBV10-3 and TRBJ2-1; no reliable D call. V was pared by 0 bases and J by 6 bases, with 6 bases between. Germline-derived CDR1 and CDR2 are ENHRY and SYGVKD. This CDR3 is built from 13 residues. CDR3 sequence (DNA): TGTGCCATCAGTGAGTCTTTTAGCAATGAGCAGTTCTTC. Its translation: CAISESFSNEQFF.

This chain connects TRBV4-1 to TRBJ1-5; 9 bases are a match to TRBD1. This CDR3 comprises 14 residues. Per the germline V gene, CDR1 is MGHRA and CDR2 is YSYEKL. Germline trimming cut 1 base from V and 5 bases from J; bases unmatched to any gene: 0. The CDR3 DNA is TGCGCCAGCAGCCAAGGGACAGGGGATCAGCCCCAGCATTTT. Protein: CASSQGTGDQPQHF.

The DNA of the CDR3 is TGTGCCTCCTCGAGGGCAGTCACAGATACGCAGTATTTT. This codes for CASSRAVTDTQYF. The chain links TRBV6-6 to TRBJ2-3; D perhaps matches TRBD2 (5 bases). This CDR3 region has 13 residues. CDR1 MNHNY and CDR2 SVGAGI come from the germline V gene (reference sequence). Trimming removed 11 bases from V and 2 bases from J, with 14 bases in between.

This chain links TRBV19 with TRBJ1-3, with D perhaps TRBD1 (6 bases). V was trimmed by 6 bases and J by 3 bases, leaving 15 bases between them. CDR3 length: 15 residues. The germline V gene encodes CDR1 LNHDA and CDR2 SQIVND (reference sequence). The CDR3 sequence is CASSLIGGDGNTIYF. The DNA of the CDR3 is TGTGCCAGTAGCCTGATAGGGGGAGATGGAAACACCATATATTTT.